Listed here are 24 T cell receptor beta chains from one sample, sequenced in a study of CD8+CD57+ T cells in acquired aplastic anemia (dated by TCRdb to the late 2010s). Instrument on record: Illumina HiSeq 2000. Genomic DNA served as template for TCR beta VDJ combination and CDR3 sequence profiling. TCRdb passed the public sequencing reads through fastp at Q25 and MiXCR, retaining productive beta sequences. Here each entry gathers all rows of one CDR3 protein and keeps the most common genes and DNA. This sample has some 200,000 distinct CDR3 sequences in its table, and around half of those were observed once. The ten biggest clones cover about 1.8% of the sample. Expansion of CD8+CD57+ cells had been shown by flow cytometry in the patients chosen for sequencing. Sequences were obtained from sorted CD4+, CD8+, or CD8+CD57+ T cells (not recorded which) from PBMCs. All receptors derive from a human donor with aplastic anemia.

The chain links TRBV27 to TRBJ1-1; no firm D call. Trimming took off 5 bases at V and 9 bases at J, with 13 bases between the two ends. This CDR3 is 12 amino acids long. Germline V gives CDR1 MNHEY, CDR2 SMNVEV (reference sequence). Written as DNA, the CDR3 is TGTGCCAGCAGTGCGCCCTACGACCAAGCTTTCTTT. Translation gives CASSAPYDQAFF.

This clonotype turned up a few times. V and J are TRBV28 and TRBJ1-5; unclear D gene. The V end lost 3 bases, the J end lost 4 bases, and 19 bases lay between the germline ends. The CDR3 covers 17 residues. Germline values: CDR1 MDHEN, CDR2 SYDVKM. The CDR3 reads CASSFYSWGVINQPQHF. DNA for the CDR3: TGTGCCAGCAGTTTCTATAGCTGGGGAGTAATAAATCAGCCCCAGCATTTT.

The V call is TRBV11-2, the J call TRBJ2-3; 13 nucleotides align to TRBD2. CDR1 is SGHAT, CDR2 FQNNGV, per germline. J lost 1 base, V lost 4 bases, and 2 bases had no gene match. The CDR3 loop spans 16 amino acids. CDR3 region: CASSSGLAGRTDTQYF. The CDR3 DNA follows: TGTGCCAGCAGCTCGGGACTAGCGGGACGCACAGATACGCAGTATTTT.

This clonotype has a handful of counts. The genes are TRBV30 and TRBJ1-5; no reliable D call. CDR1 and CDR2 (germline): GTSNPN, SVGIG (reference sequence). There are 14 residues in the CDR3. V shed 2 bases and J shed 4 bases, with 12 bases lying between them. CDR3 coding DNA: TGTGCCTGGAGTATGACCGGGATAAATCAGCCCCAGCATTTT. Encoded protein: CAWSMTGINQPQHF.

As regards this clonotype: Because it lacks the conserved phenylalanine or tryptophan at the end, this CDR3 is likely a read error. The chain has TRBV20-1 and TRBJ1-2; D uncertain. From germline, CDR1 is DFQATT and CDR2 SNEGSKA (reference sequence). The CDR3 length is 13 residues. Deletions cut 3 bases from V and 3 bases from J, with 11 bases between. CDR3 amino acids: CSASTGGDYGYTL. The CDR3 DNA is TGCAGTGCTAGTACGGGCGGCGACTATGGCTACACCCTC.

V is TRBV15 and J is TRBJ2-6; no definite D call. The V end lost 0 bases, the J end lost 1 base, and 10 bases lay between the germline ends. CDR1 is LNHNV and CDR2 is YYDKDF in the germline V gene (reference sequence). The CDR3 has 17 residues. Here the CDR3 DNA reads TGTGCCACCAGCAGAGAGCCAGCTACATCTGGGGCCAACGTCCTGACTTTC. Its protein is CATSREPATSGANVLTF.

The sample holds many counts of this clonotype. This chain links TRBV10-3 with TRBJ2-2; 8 bases are shared with TRBD2. Germline lookup yields CDR1 ENHRY and CDR2 SYGVKD. J gave up 0 bases and V 11 bases, and 8 bases lay outside the gene matches. The CDR3 sequence is 15 residues long. The chain's CDR3 is CAATGGAANTGELFF. In DNA, the CDR3 is TGTGCCGCCACCGGGGGGGCCGCGAACACCGGGGAGCTGTTTTTT.

The chain uses TRBV7-9 and TRBJ2-7; D gene ambiguous. CDR1 SEHNR and CDR2 FQNEAQ come from the germline V gene (reference sequence). The V end lost 6 bases, the J end lost 5 bases, and 14 bases lay between the germline ends. This CDR3 region has 13 residues. The CDR3 nucleotides read TGTGCCAGCAGTTGGGTGTTAGAGGACGAGCAGTACTTC. Translated: CASSWVLEDEQYF.

This clonotype has more than one count but fewer than ten. The chain's CDR3 is CASSVTAQPQHF. The CDR3 DNA reads TGTGCCAGTAGTGTAACCGCTCAGCCCCAGCATTTT. The genes are TRBV19 and TRBJ1-5; no firm D call. Trimming removed 5 bases at V and 6 bases at J, with 8 bases between. Germline V gives CDR1 LNHDA, CDR2 SQIVND (reference sequence). The length of the CDR3 is 12 residues.

This clonotype appeared many times. The chain combines TRBV3-1 with TRBJ2-5; the match to TRBD2 covers 13 bases. The CDR3 consists of 15 residues. In germline, CDR1 is LGHDT, CDR2 YNNKEL (reference sequence). The V gene end was trimmed by 4 bases and the J gene end by 5 bases; junction bases not matched to a gene: 4. CDR3 protein: CASSPPGLAGETQYF. DNA for the CDR3: TGTGCCAGCAGCCCACCGGGACTAGCGGGGGAGACCCAGTACTTC.

CDR3 sequence: CSGKQGANEQFF. CDR3 nucleotide sequence: TGCAGCGGGAAACAGGGGGCAAATGAGCAGTTCTTC. V usage is TRBV29-1 and J usage is TRBJ2-1; 9 bases match TRBD1. J was trimmed by 7 bases and V by 7 bases; bases with no gene match: 5. The CDR3 spans 12 residues. Germline V lookup: CDR1 SQVTM, CDR2 ANQGSEA.

In its sample, this clonotype was seen a few times. The chain is built from TRBV20-1 and TRBJ1-1; TRBD1 agrees at 10 bases. The CDR3 is made up of 13 amino acids. The J segment lost 5 bases and the V segment lost 3 bases, leaving 3 bases of the junction unmatched. Germline CDR1 and CDR2: DFQATT and SNEGSKA (reference sequence). In nucleotides, the CDR3 is TGCAGTGCTAGGGGGACAGGGGAAACTGAAGCTTTCTTT. Residues: CSARGTGETEAFF.

This clonotype was observed once. The chain employs TRBV29-1 and TRBJ2-7, with D perhaps TRBD2 (6 bases). Trimming pared 1 base from V and 6 bases from J, leaving 13 bases between. This CDR3 comprises 13 residues. CDR1 and CDR2 (germline): SQVTM, ANQGSEA. As DNA, the CDR3 is TGCAGCGTTGAAGGGAGCGGAGGGATCGAGCAGTACTTC. It translates to CSVEGSGGIEQYF.

CDR3 sequence reads: CSVVGLYNTEAFF. The DNA for the CDR3 is TGCAGCGTTGTTGGATTGTATAACACTGAAGCTTTCTTT. V gene TRBV29-1 combines with J gene TRBJ1-1; D unresolved. V was trimmed by 4 bases and J by 2 bases, leaving 11 bases between them. Per the germline V gene, CDR1 is SQVTM and CDR2 is ANQGSEA. The CDR3 loop spans 13 amino acids.

This clonotype was detected ten times or more. The V and J genes are TRBV2 and TRBJ1-4; 7 nucleotides align to TRBD1. Germline V CDR1 and CDR2: SNHLY, FYNNEI. This CDR3 is built from 14 residues. Trimming took 5 bases from V and 7 from J; bases not matched to a gene: 7. The DNA for the CDR3 is TGTGCCAGCAGTTTCAGGGGGGATGGTGAAAAACTGTTTTTT. Translation: CASSFRGDGEKLFF.

This clonotype was counted at least ten times. V gene TRBV3-1 combines with J gene TRBJ2-7; D is possibly TRBD2 (5 bases). Germline CDR1 LGHDT, CDR2 YNNKEL (reference sequence). The CDR3 contains 13 residues. Trimming removed 4 bases from V and 4 bases from J, with 11 bases in between. The CDR3 loop reads CASSRAGGYEQYF. The CDR3 region has the DNA TGTGCCAGCAGCCGAGCCGGCGGGTACGAGCAGTACTTC.

The genes are TRBV10-2 and TRBJ1-2; D is undetermined. With 7 bases removed from V and 1 base from J, the gap between germline ends came to 19 bases. Germline CDR1 reads WSHSY; CDR2 reads SAAADI. The CDR3 covers 16 residues. CDR3 coding DNA: TGCGCCAGCACCCCGATTGGAGGCCAGTATAACTATGGCTACACCTTC. The encoded protein is CASTPIGGQYNYGYTF.

The chain combines TRBV15 with TRBJ2-7, with 7 positions matching TRBD1. This CDR3 is built from 14 residues. Germline assignment: CDR1 LNHNV and CDR2 YYDKDF (reference sequence). V lost 1 base to trimming and J lost 1 base; unmatched junction nucleotides: 1. DNA of the CDR3: TGTGCCACCAGCAGAGGGACAGGATCCTACGAGCAGTACTTC. Amino acid sequence: CATSRGTGSYEQYF.

This clonotype was found many times. The chain is built from TRBV5-1 and TRBJ2-7; D perhaps matches TRBD1 (6 bases). The V end was cut by 3 bases, the J end by 4 bases, with 11 bases between. The CDR3 runs to 13 residues. Germline CDR1 SGHRS, CDR2 YFSETQ. The CDR3, as DNA: TGCGCCAGCAGCTCGCTCGGGACATACGAGCAGTACTTC. Translating it yields CASSSLGTYEQYF.

This clonotype was counted at least ten times. V gene TRBV7-2 combines with J gene TRBJ2-7, with D tentatively TRBD2 (6 bases). Looked up from germline, CDR1 is SGHTA and CDR2 is FQGNSA. The V and J ends lost 1 base and 6 bases respectively, with 13 bases between them. CDR3 size: 14 residues. The CDR3 DNA sequence: TGTGCCAGCAGCTTAGGGACCTCGGGGGTCGAGCAGTACTTC. Its translation is CASSLGTSGVEQYF. Supplemented by reference TRBV7-2 and TRBJ2-7, the full variable domain reads GAGVSQSPSNKVTEKGKDVELRCDPISGHTALYWYRQSLGQGLEFLIYFQGNSAPDKSGLPSDRFSAERTGGSVSTLTIQRTQQEDSAVYLCASSLGTSGVEQYFGPGTRLTVT.

The chain carries TRBV7-3 and TRBJ1-2; possibly TRBD1 for D (5 bases). The CDR3 is made up of 14 amino acids. Deletions cut 0 bases from V and 7 bases from J, with 12 bases between. Germline values: CDR1 SGHTA, CDR2 FQGTGA. CDR3 protein: CASSLTRVMGGYTF. The CDR3, as DNA: TGTGCCAGCAGCTTAACCAGGGTAATGGGTGGCTACACCTTC.

On this clonotype itself: An end of the junction does not agree with germline; a read error may underlie this. CDR3 sequence (DNA): TGCGCCAGCAGTGAAGGACAGTACAATGAGCAGTTCTTC. It translates to CASSEGQYNEQFF. This chain joins TRBV25-1 and TRBJ2-1, with D perhaps TRBD1 (6 bases). There are 13 residues in the CDR3. Germline V lookup: CDR1 MGHDK, CDR2 SYGVNS.

This chain joins TRBV29-1 and TRBJ2-3; TRBD2 matches 15 bases. Germline CDR1 reads SQVTM; CDR2 reads ANQGSEA. The CDR3 spans 14 residues. V dropped 6 bases and J dropped 6; count of bases not matched to a gene: 4. The DNA for the CDR3 is TGCAGCGTGGGACTAGCGGGGGGAGTGGATACGCAGTATTTT. Encoded protein: CSVGLAGGVDTQYF.

V gene TRBV10-1 combines with J gene TRBJ1-1; no clear D. V lost 7 bases to trimming and J lost 7 bases, with 13 bases between them. The CDR3 runs to 12 residues. The germline CDR1 and CDR2 sequences are WNHNN and SYGVQD (reference sequence). The CDR3 DNA follows: TGCGCCAGCACCTCCCGATCGGGTGAAGCTTTCTTT. Translation gives CASTSRSGEAFF.